This T cell receptor beta chain derives from a study of T cells in Graves' hyperthyroidism and ophthalmopathy. Researchers took RNA transcripts and amplified the TCR beta CDR3 regions from them. Using the HTBI primer set, a first-round RT-PCR was run on the TCR CDR3. MiXCR, applied by TCRdb to the multiplex PCR reads, yields one record per CDR3 protein. In the table there are under 300,000 distinct CDR3 sequences, roughly 22% of which are singletons. With duration under 3 months, ophthalmopathy was active: Clinical Activity Score at least 3, NOSPECS at least 4. Concerning this clonotype itself: The antigen remains undetermined.

Germline V CDR1 and CDR2: SGHVS, FNYEAQ. V gave up 5 bases and J gave up 1 base, with 11 bases separating them. The CDR3 has 14 residues. Regarding the study as a whole: A 13 V-J model separated ophthalmopathy from stable hyperthyroidism. Ophthalmopathy onset followed model prediction by a median about seven months.

This chain links TRBV7-6 with TRBJ2-5; no reliable D call. This sequence was found in a man aged 30 to 45 with Graves' ophthalmopathy. Sequenced material: blood. CDR3 in DNA: TGTGCCAGCAGCCTTGCGACGGCCCAAGAGACCCAGTACTTC. Translating it yields CASSLATAQETQYF.